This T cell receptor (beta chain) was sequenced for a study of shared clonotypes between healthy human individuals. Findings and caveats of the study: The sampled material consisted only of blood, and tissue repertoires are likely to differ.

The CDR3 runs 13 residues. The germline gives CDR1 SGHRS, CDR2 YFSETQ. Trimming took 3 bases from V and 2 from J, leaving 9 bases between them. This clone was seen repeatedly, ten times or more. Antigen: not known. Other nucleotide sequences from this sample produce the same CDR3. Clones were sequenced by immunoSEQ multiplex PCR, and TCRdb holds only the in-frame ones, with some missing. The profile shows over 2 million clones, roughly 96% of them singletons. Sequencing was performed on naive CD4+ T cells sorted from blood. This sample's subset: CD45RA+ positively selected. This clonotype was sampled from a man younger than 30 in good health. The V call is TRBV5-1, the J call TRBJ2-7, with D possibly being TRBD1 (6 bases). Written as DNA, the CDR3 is TGCGCCAGCAGCTCCGGACAGACCTACGAGCAGTACTTC. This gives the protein CASSSGQTYEQYF.